The present T cell receptor beta chain was sequenced within a study of CD8+ T cells in alopecia areata. The germline gives CDR1 MGHRA, CDR2 YSYEKL. The CDR3 spans 17 residues. Trimming removed 5 bases at V and 0 bases at J, with 17 bases between. CD4+ and CD8+ T cells were sorted from PBMCs stained for CD3, CD4 and CD8. The sequencing template was cDNA reverse transcribed from extracted RNA. TCRdb's table, derived via immunoSEQ multiplex PCR, lists solely in-frame clones and lacks some. Found here are approximately 98,000 clones, 50% to 60% of them singletons; the top ten hold roughly 25%. General study points: Clonality was higher in lesional than normal scalp, especially in alopecia totalis/universalis.

The count of this clone is one. What it recognizes is unknown. The TCR comes from a human donor with alopecia areata. J is TRBJ2-4 and V is TRBV4-1, with unresolved D. The sample comprised NKG2D-low CD8+ T cells sorted from blood. The chain's CDR3 is CASSNAVRDLAKNIQYF. CDR3 nucleotide sequence: TGCGCCAGCAGCAACGCGGTCCGCGATCTAGCCAAAAACATTCAGTACTTC.